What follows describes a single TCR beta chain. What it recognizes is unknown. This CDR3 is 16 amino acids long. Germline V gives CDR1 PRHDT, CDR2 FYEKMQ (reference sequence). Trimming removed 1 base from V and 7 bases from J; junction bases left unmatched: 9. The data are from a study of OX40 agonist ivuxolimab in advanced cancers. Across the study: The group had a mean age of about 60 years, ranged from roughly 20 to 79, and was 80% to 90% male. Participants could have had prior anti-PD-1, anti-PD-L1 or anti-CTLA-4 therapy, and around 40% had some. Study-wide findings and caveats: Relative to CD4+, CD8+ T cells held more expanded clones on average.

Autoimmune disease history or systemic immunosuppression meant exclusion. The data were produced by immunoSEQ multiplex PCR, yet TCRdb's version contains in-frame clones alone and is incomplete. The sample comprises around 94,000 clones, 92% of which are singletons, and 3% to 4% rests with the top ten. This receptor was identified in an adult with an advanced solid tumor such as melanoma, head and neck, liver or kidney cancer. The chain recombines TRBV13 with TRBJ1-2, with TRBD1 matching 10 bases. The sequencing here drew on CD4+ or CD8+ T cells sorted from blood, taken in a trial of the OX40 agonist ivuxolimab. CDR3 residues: CASSLARQGAIGGYTF. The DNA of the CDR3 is TGTGCCAGCAGCTTAGCACGACAGGGGGCCATCGGTGGCTACACCTTC.